A single sample gave rise to the 25 T cell receptor beta chains below, sequenced in a study of blood T cell repertoires in COVID-19 (TCRdb year 2020). Library preparation used the immunoSEQ multiplex PCR assay. TCRdb mirrors the immuneACCESS table, restricted to in-frame sequences. Some clones are absent from its copies; in checked studies, under half trace to an unresolved V gene, and the reason for the others is unknown. The sample records about 15,000 clones, 80% to 85% of which are singletons. The leading ten clones occupy about 9% of the sample. Sequenced input: peripheral blood. These receptors came from a human donor in a cohort sampled during active COVID-19.

On this clone itself: This CDR3 is also generated by other DNA sequences in the sample. This chain links TRBV3-1 (or the pseudogene TRBV3-2) with TRBJ2-3; D is possibly TRBD1 (5 bases). The CDR3 sequence is 16 residues long. Between the trimmed V and J ends, which lost 0 bases and 5 bases, there was a span of 15 bases. Germline V gene data show CDR1 as LGHDT and CDR2 as YNNKEL (reference sequence). CDR3: CASSQDPLGAQDTQYF. CDR3 nucleotides: TGTGCCAGCAGCCAAGATCCTTTAGGGGCTCAAGATACGCAGTATTTT.

V usage is TRBV19 and J usage is TRBJ1-5; D is ambiguous. CDR3 size: 15 residues. Trimming removed 3 bases from V and 2 bases from J, with 11 bases in between. Germline CDR1 is LNHDA and CDR2 is SQIVND (reference sequence). This CDR3 reads CASSIGVQGNQPQHF. CDR3 DNA sequence: TGTGCCAGTAGTATCGGCGTGCAGGGCAATCAGCCCCAGCATTTT.

The chain combines TRBV5-1 with TRBJ1-2, with D perhaps TRBD1 (6 bases). Germline V gene data show CDR1 as SGHRS and CDR2 as YFSETQ. V was trimmed by 4 bases and J by 4 bases, leaving 14 bases between them. This CDR3 contains 14 residues. CDR3 sequence reads: CASSTSTGSYGYTF. Written as DNA, the CDR3 is TGCGCCAGCAGCACTTCGACAGGATCCTATGGCTACACCTTC.

The genes are TRBV27 and TRBJ1-1; 8 nucleotides match TRBD1. Per germline, CDR1 MNHEY and CDR2 SMNVEV (reference sequence). V lost 4 bases to trimming and J lost 11 bases; unmatched junction nucleotides: 15. The CDR3 has 15 amino acids. The chain's CDR3 is CASSSNGQGPFGAFF. CDR3 bases: TGTGCCAGCAGTTCCAACGGACAGGGACCCTTTGGGGCTTTCTTT.

The V gene is TRBV19, the J gene TRBJ2-2, with D possibly being TRBD2 (5 bases). The germline V and J ends were trimmed by 1 base and 0 bases, with 12 bases remaining between them. CDR1 LNHDA and CDR2 SQIVND come from the germline V gene (reference sequence). This CDR3 region has 17 residues. CDR3 sequence: CASSIVPGSANTGELFF. The CDR3 nucleotides are TGTGCCAGTAGTATAGTCCCGGGATCTGCGAACACCGGGGAGCTGTTTTTT.

The rearrangement links TRBV5-1 to TRBJ1-4; 9 bases line up with TRBD1. Germline values: CDR1 SGHRS, CDR2 YFSETQ. The CDR3 covers 15 residues. The junction had 9 bases not matched to a gene; V was cut back by 4 bases and J by 8 bases. The CDR3 here is CASSKGDREGEKLFF. For the CDR3, the DNA is TGCGCCAGCAGCAAAGGGGACAGGGAGGGGGAAAAACTGTTTTTT.

Note on this clone: A read error likely explains this, since a far larger clone differs by one base. This same CDR3 is encoded by further DNA sequences in the sample. V gene TRBV7-3 combines with J gene TRBJ2-1, with 8 bases fitting TRBD2. CDR1 SGHTA and CDR2 FQGTGA come from the germline V gene. This CDR3 spans 14 amino acids. The ends lost 3 bases at V and 8 bases at J; junction bases unmatched: 6. CDR3 protein: CASSFGGAVDEQFF. CDR3 coding DNA: TGTGCCAGCAGCTTCGGGGGGGCGGTCGATGAGCAGTTCTTC.

The V and J genes are TRBV18 and TRBJ2-7; D ambiguous. The germline V and J ends were trimmed by 2 bases and 3 bases, with 20 bases remaining between them. The CDR3 is 17 amino acids. CDR1 is KGHSH, CDR2 LQKENI, per germline. CDR3 region: CASSPGVGSTVVYEQYF. Written as DNA, the CDR3 is TGTGCCAGCTCACCAGGCGTCGGAAGTACAGTCGTCTACGAGCAGTACTTC.

In its sample, this clone was seen once. The chain couples TRBV7-8 to TRBJ2-5; 10 nucleotides agree with TRBD2. Germline V gene sequence: CDR1 SGHVS, CDR2 FQNEAQ. Germline trimming cut 10 bases from V and 9 bases from J; bases unmatched to any gene: 17. The CDR3 loop spans 15 amino acids. DNA for the CDR3: TGTGCCACGCGACCCATAGCGGGGGGTCCCCGACCCCAGTACTTC. Translating gives CATRPIAGGPRPQYF.

This chain uses TRBV15 with TRBJ1-2; D is ambiguous. This CDR3 is 16 amino acids long. Germline assignment: CDR1 LNHNV and CDR2 YYDKDF (reference sequence). V dropped 0 bases and J dropped 5 bases, with 16 bases sitting between them. The CDR3 sequence is CATSRDRPGIRYGYTF. For the CDR3, the DNA is TGTGCCACCAGCAGAGATCGGCCAGGTATACGGTATGGCTACACCTTC.

This chain connects TRBV11-2 to TRBJ2-2, with TRBD1 identical over 7 bases. V shed 4 bases, J shed 3 bases, and the junction held 5 bases outside the gene matches. The germline CDR1 and CDR2 sequences are SGHAT and FQNNGV. The CDR3 spans 15 residues. CDR3 protein: CASSSTGLDTGELFF. CDR3 nucleotides: TGTGCCAGCAGCTCGACAGGGTTGGACACCGGGGAGCTGTTTTTT.

The chain links TRBV28 to TRBJ1-5; D not certain. V was cut by 1 base and J by 5 bases, with 12 bases left in between. This CDR3 is built from 15 residues. Looked up from germline, CDR1 is MDHEN and CDR2 is SYDVKM. The CDR3 is CASSLSGYRYQPQHF. CDR3 nucleotide sequence: TGTGCCAGCAGTTTATCAGGTTACAGATATCAGCCCCAGCATTTT.

This clone came up a few times. The chain recombines TRBV5-4 with TRBJ2-7; TRBD2 matches 12 bases. The V gene end was trimmed by 5 bases and the J gene end by 5 bases; junction bases not matched to a gene: 2. Germline V CDR1 and CDR2: SGHNT, YYREEE (reference sequence). The CDR3 length is 13 residues. As DNA, the CDR3 is TGTGCCAGCAGTCTAGCGGGGGGGCACGAGCAGTACTTC. Protein: CASSLAGGHEQYF. The full variable domain, its missing parts supplied by reference TRBV5-4 and TRBJ2-7, is ETGVTQSPTHLIKTRGQQVTLRCSSQSGHNTVSWYQQALGQGPQFIFQYYREEENGRGNFPPRFSGLQFPNYSSELNVNALELDDSALYLCASSLAGGHEQYFGPGTRLTVT.

This rearrangement joins TRBV28 to TRBJ2-4, with a tentative D call TRBD2 (5 bases). This CDR3 spans 14 amino acids. Trimming took 7 bases from V and 8 from J, leaving 18 bases between them. Germline V lookup: CDR1 MDHEN, CDR2 SYDVKM. The CDR3, as DNA: TGTGCCAGCACAATTGGAGGACTTGGCGACATTCAGTACTTC. Protein: CASTIGGLGDIQYF.

The J gene is TRBJ2-3, the V gene TRBV2; D unresolved. Germline CDR1 and CDR2: SNHLY and FYNNEI. The CDR3 sequence is 14 residues long. V was cut by 2 bases and J by 1 base, with 7 bases left in between. The CDR3: CASSETEGTDTQYF. The CDR3 bases are TGTGCCAGCAGTGAAACAGAAGGCACAGATACGCAGTATTTT.

This rearrangement joins TRBV19 to TRBJ1-3; possible D gene TRBD1, 6 bases. V dropped 3 bases and J dropped 8 bases, with 20 bases sitting between them. CDR1 is LNHDA and CDR2 is SQIVND in the germline V gene (reference sequence). The CDR3 contains 16 residues. The CDR3 sequence is CASSIAQTGKSDTIYF. The DNA for the CDR3 is TGTGCCAGTAGTATCGCCCAGACAGGAAAGTCGGACACCATATATTTT.

CDR3 sequence (DNA): TGCAGCGCTCAAGCCGGGAAGCGCAATGAGCAGTTCTTC. It yields the protein CSAQAGKRNEQFF. The V gene is TRBV29-1, the J gene TRBJ2-1, with a tentative D call TRBD2 (5 bases). V lost 7 bases and J lost 6, with 16 bases in between. This CDR3 comprises 13 residues. The germline CDR1 and CDR2 sequences are SQVTM and ANQGSEA.

This sequence joins TRBV9 and TRBJ2-3; TRBD2 matches 7 bases. CDR1 SGDLS and CDR2 YYNGEE come from the germline V gene. V was pared by 3 bases and J by 0 bases, with 7 bases of the junction left unmatched. This CDR3 is built from 16 residues. CDR3 nucleotide sequence: TGTGCCAGCAGCGCCCTTGGCGGGAGTAGCACAGATACGCAGTATTTT. It yields the protein CASSALGGSSTDTQYF.

This chain joins TRBV6-1 and TRBJ2-7; 8 bases agree with TRBD2. This CDR3 has 18 amino acids. Trimming took 2 bases from V and 0 from J; bases not matched to a gene: 12. Looked up from germline, CDR1 is MNHNS and CDR2 is SASEGT. The CDR3 coding sequence is TGTGCCAGCAGTGAACCCAGCGGGGGCCAAGCACCCTCCTACGAGCAGTACTTC. Its translation is CASSEPSGGQAPSYEQYF.

This chain connects TRBV28 to TRBJ1-6, with TRBD1 identical over 7 bases. V dropped 6 bases and J dropped 11; count of bases not matched to a gene: 16. The CDR3 sequence is 16 residues long. Looked up from germline, CDR1 is MDHEN and CDR2 is SYDVKM. The CDR3 sequence: CASSVRTGSWKAPLHF. The CDR3 DNA reads as TGTGCCAGCAGCGTTAGGACAGGCTCGTGGAAGGCACCCCTCCACTTT.

This clone was counted only a few times. V and J are TRBV7-3 and TRBJ2-3, with a weak D call TRBD2 (6 bases). Germline loops: CDR1 SGHTA, CDR2 FQGTGA. CDR3 length: 16 residues. V was cut by 3 bases and J by 2 bases, with 15 bases left in between. The CDR3 sequence is CASSFSGLGSTDTQYF. CDR3 coding DNA: TGTGCCAGCAGCTTCTCGGGACTCGGATCCACAGATACGCAGTATTTT.

The J gene is TRBJ2-5, the V gene TRBV18; D unclear. The V end lost 1 base, the J end lost 2 bases, and 5 bases lay between the germline ends. Per the germline V gene, CDR1 is KGHSH and CDR2 is LQKENI. This CDR3 spans 13 amino acids. The CDR3 here is CASSPRQQETQYF. For the CDR3, the DNA is TGTGCCAGCTCACCACGTCAGCAAGAGACCCAGTACTTC.

In its sample, this clone was seen a few times. The chain employs TRBV9 and TRBJ1-5, with TRBD1 matching over 7 bases. This CDR3 region has 14 residues. Per germline, CDR1 SGDLS and CDR2 YYNGEE. J gave up 8 bases and V 2 bases, and 7 bases lay outside the gene matches. The CDR3 reads CASSVGQGVEPQHF. The CDR3 coding sequence is TGTGCCAGCAGCGTGGGGCAGGGGGTAGAGCCCCAGCATTTT.

The chain employs TRBV18 and TRBJ2-5; 9 positions agree with TRBD2. This CDR3 has 17 amino acids. The germline V gene encodes CDR1 KGHSH and CDR2 LQKENI. Losses at the gene ends were 0 bases for V and 0 bases for J; bases not matched to a gene: 5. CDR3 residues: CASSPPGWTSDQETQYF. For the CDR3, the DNA is TGTGCCAGCTCACCACCCGGATGGACTAGCGACCAAGAGACCCAGTACTTC. The variable domain in full, with the rest retrieved from reference TRBV18 and TRBJ2-5, is NAGVMQNPRHLVRRRGQEARLRCSPMKGHSHVYWYRQLPEEGLKFMVYLQKENIIDESGMPKERFSAEFPKEGPSILRIQQVVRGDSAAYFCASSPPGWTSDQETQYFGPGTRLLVL.

The rearrangement links TRBV5-1 to TRBJ1-2, with no clear D. Germline CDR1 and CDR2: SGHRS and YFSETQ. Between the trimmed V and J ends, which lost 4 bases and 8 bases, there was a span of 12 bases. The CDR3 runs 12 residues. CDR3 in DNA: TGCGCCAGCAGCCCGGGGTCCTACGGCTACACCTTC. It translates to CASSPGSYGYTF.